Here is one T cell receptor beta chain with its context. What it recognizes is unknown. The sample is drawn from a study of T cell responses to AZD1222 COVID-19 vaccine. Study-wide background: It was second doses at about 4 or about 12 weeks that were pooled.

Whole-study results and caveats: It was only after the peak T cell response that any repertoires were sampled. As reported, nearly half of all spike-specific TCRs target variant regions that are unmutated.

The length of the CDR3 is 12 residues. Trimming shortened V by 5 bases and J by 6 bases, and 10 bases separated the two germline ends. The germline V gene encodes CDR1 KGHSH and CDR2 LQKENI. The protocol was immunoSEQ multiplex PCR, while the TCRdb copy is restricted to in-frame clones and leaves out a portion. This table holds 150,000 to 180,000 clones, 88% found once. The sequencing used peripheral blood, collected on day 0 of AZD1222 vaccination. The TCR was taken from an adult in good health. The rearrangement links TRBV18 to TRBJ1-2, with D uncertain. CDR3 sequence reads: CASSFASDGYTF. The CDR3, as DNA: TGTGCCAGCTCATTCGCGTCGGATGGCTACACCTTC.